The 28 T cell receptor beta chains below come from one sample, sequenced in a study of T cell responses to AZD1222 COVID-19 vaccine. Assay used: immunoSEQ multiplex PCR; TCRdb lists only in-frame clones, some missing. The sample includes about 97,000 clones, about 88% of them seen just once. The sequenced sample was peripheral blood, obtained on day 0 of AZD1222 vaccination. The source of these receptors is an adult in good health.

The chain employs TRBV27 and TRBJ1-6; D is unresolved. V was trimmed by 5 bases and J by 8 bases, leaving 10 bases between them. From germline, CDR1 is MNHEY and CDR2 SMNVEV (reference sequence). This CDR3 spans 13 amino acids. The CDR3 reads CASSPTRDSPLHF. In nucleotides, the CDR3 is TGTGCCAGCAGTCCGACAAGGGATTCACCCCTCCACTTT.

The J gene is TRBJ1-5, the V gene TRBV28; D is ambiguous. V lost 3 bases and J lost 0, with 6 bases in between. Germline V gives CDR1 MDHEN, CDR2 SYDVKM. The CDR3 is 14 amino acids. The CDR3 DNA sequence: TGTGCCAGCAGTTTGGGAGGTAGCAATCAGCCCCAGCATTTT. Protein sequence: CASSLGGSNQPQHF.

The rearrangement uses TRBV21-1 and TRBJ1-5. TRBV21-1 is labeled a pseudogene. This CDR3 has 16 residues. For the CDR3, the DNA is TGTGCCAGCAGCTGGGACGGGGGCCGAGGCAATCAGCCCCAGCATTTT. Its protein product is CASSWDGGRGNQPQHF.

The genes are TRBV7-2 and TRBJ2-5; TRBD1 aligns across 7 bases. Germline V lookup: CDR1 SGHTA, CDR2 FQGNSA. The CDR3 contains 14 residues. The ends lost 4 bases at V and 3 bases at J; junction bases unmatched: 5. In nucleotides, the CDR3 is TGTGCCAGCAGCTCCTCGGGACAGAAAGAGACCCAGTACTTC. This codes for CASSSSGQKETQYF.

V is TRBV5-5 and J is TRBJ1-1; D may be TRBD1 (6 bases). CDR1 and CDR2 from the germline V gene are SGHKS and YYEKEE (reference sequence). The CDR3 covers 13 residues. The germline V and J ends were trimmed by 6 bases and 8 bases, with 17 bases remaining between them. CDR3 sequence (DNA): TGTGCCAGCACACCTCCAGGGGCAGCAGAAGCTTTCTTT. Encoded protein: CASTPPGAAEAFF.

This clone was counted a single time. The V and J genes are TRBV18 and TRBJ2-1; D gene unclear. This CDR3 region has 12 residues. Germline lookup yields CDR1 KGHSH and CDR2 LQKENI. Trimming shortened V by 3 bases and J by 10 bases, and 10 bases separated the two germline ends. This chain's CDR3 is CASSPGFEEQFF. As DNA, the CDR3 is TGTGCCAGCTCACCGGGCTTCGAGGAGCAGTTCTTC.

The chain joins TRBV2 to TRBJ2-6; 9 bases align to TRBD1. Germline trimming cut 5 bases from V and 2 bases from J; bases unmatched to any gene: 7. The CDR3 consists of 17 residues. Germline assignment: CDR1 SNHLY and CDR2 FYNNEI. The CDR3 here is CASSTSRDRAGANVLTF. As DNA, the CDR3 is TGTGCCAGCAGTACGTCCCGGGACAGGGCTGGGGCCAACGTCCTGACTTTC.

The J gene is TRBJ2-2, the V gene TRBV18; no clear D gene. Trimming cost V 6 bases and J 6 bases, with 14 bases left between them. The CDR3 consists of 14 residues. The germline V gene encodes CDR1 KGHSH and CDR2 LQKENI. The CDR3 protein is CASSFSNRAGELFF. The CDR3 bases are TGTGCCAGCTCTTTTTCGAATCGGGCCGGGGAGCTGTTTTTT.

The chain couples TRBV5-1 to TRBJ1-6; D gene ambiguous. The CDR3 has 15 residues. With 0 bases removed from V and 9 bases from J, the gap between germline ends came to 13 bases. CDR1 is SGHRS and CDR2 is YFSETQ in the germline V gene. As DNA, the CDR3 is TGCGCCAGCAGCTTGGCGGCCCTCTCAGGTTCACCCCTCCACTTT. Translated, it gives CASSLAALSGSPLHF. Supplemented by reference TRBV5-1 and TRBJ1-6, the full variable domain reads KAGVTQTPRYLIKTRGQQVTLSCSPISGHRSVSWYQQTPGQGLQFLFEYFSETQRNKGNFPGRFSGRQFSNSRSEMNVSTLELGDSALYLCASSLAALSGSPLHFGNGTRLTVT.

The CDR3 region is CAWSLRTGSNEKLFF. The CDR3 DNA reads as TGTGCCTGGAGTCTAAGGACAGGGTCTAATGAAAAACTGTTTTTT. The chain carries TRBV30 and TRBJ1-4, with 8 bases matching TRBD1. Germline values: CDR1 GTSNPN, CDR2 SVGIG (reference sequence). Trimming took 2 bases from V and 3 from J; bases not matched to a gene: 5. The CDR3 contains 15 residues.

The genes are TRBV11-3 and TRBJ1-2; TRBD1 agrees at 7 bases. This CDR3 is 12 amino acids long. With 6 bases clipped from V and 7 bases from J, the junction kept 5 bases outside the gene matches. CDR1 is SGHNT, CDR2 YENEEA, per germline. The CDR3 loop reads CASRGTVSGYTF. The CDR3 DNA reads TGTGCCAGCAGAGGGACAGTGTCTGGCTACACCTTC.

The chain has TRBV6-5 and TRBJ1-1; no clear D gene. Trimming removed 2 bases from V and 1 base from J, with 8 bases in between. The CDR3 totals 14 residues. Per germline, CDR1 MNHEY and CDR2 SVGAGI. The CDR3 DNA sequence: TGTGCCAGCAGTTACACAACAAGGAACACTGAAGCTTTCTTT. Protein: CASSYTTRNTEAFF.

The V gene is TRBV7-2, the J gene TRBJ2-5; the match to TRBD2 covers 7 bases. In germline, CDR1 is SGHTA, CDR2 FQGNSA. CDR3 length: 15 amino acids. Germline trimming cut 3 bases from V and 5 bases from J; bases unmatched to any gene: 9. CDR3 bases: TGTGCCAGCAGCTTTTCCGGGACTATTAGGGAGACCCAGTACTTC. Translating it yields CASSFSGTIRETQYF.

The chain links TRBV28 to TRBJ1-5; D not certain. From germline, CDR1 is MDHEN and CDR2 SYDVKM. Trimming cost V 1 base and J 0 bases, with 13 bases left between them. This CDR3 spans 17 amino acids. The CDR3 nucleotides are TGTGCCAGCAGTTTATCCGGGCTCGGATATAGCAATCAGCCCCAGCATTTT. Its translation is CASSLSGLGYSNQPQHF.

The V gene is TRBV11-2, the J gene TRBJ1-1; D ambiguous. The ends were cut back, 0 bases at V and 7 bases at J, with 12 bases in the middle. The germline gives CDR1 SGHAT, CDR2 FQNNGV. This CDR3 comprises 14 residues. The CDR3 nucleotides read TGTGCCAGCAGCTTAGAAGGCACCCCTGGTGAAGCTTTCTTT. Protein sequence: CASSLEGTPGEAFF. Filled out from reference TRBV11-2 and TRBJ1-1, the complete variable domain reads EAGVAQSPRYKIIEKRQSVAFWCNPISGHATLYWYQQILGQGPKLLIQFQNNGVVDDSQLPKDRFSAERLKGVDSTLKIQPAKLEDSAVYLCASSLEGTPGEAFFGQGTRLTVV.

The chain is built from TRBV4-1 and TRBJ1-5; D is unresolved. V was cut by 0 bases and J by 6 bases, with 6 bases left in between. CDR1 and CDR2 (germline): MGHRA, YSYEKL. The CDR3 loop spans 13 amino acids. CDR3 coding DNA: TGCGCCAGCAGCCAAGATATGGGTCAGCCCCAGCATTTT. Translating it yields CASSQDMGQPQHF.

The J gene is TRBJ2-3, the V gene TRBV7-2; tentative D call: TRBD1 (5 bases). CDR1 SGHTA and CDR2 FQGNSA come from the germline V gene. CDR3 size: 15 residues. Trimming stripped 10 bases from V and 3 bases from J, with 20 bases between. CDR3 DNA sequence: TGTGCCACCGACCTAGGGGATTTTTTAACAGATACGCAGTATTTT. Encoded protein: CATDLGDFLTDTQYF.

The V gene is TRBV19, the J gene TRBJ1-1; D not resolved. Between the trimmed V and J ends, which lost 6 bases and 0 bases, there was a span of 17 bases. From germline, CDR1 is LNHDA and CDR2 SQIVND (reference sequence). This CDR3 is built from 16 residues. The CDR3 sequence is CASSSSLWAVNTEAFF. The CDR3 DNA sequence: TGTGCCAGTAGCTCGAGTCTTTGGGCCGTGAACACTGAAGCTTTCTTT.

This clone came up a few times. The V gene is TRBV28, the J gene TRBJ1-5; D might be TRBD1 (6 bases). Trimming took off 7 bases at V and 0 bases at J, with 13 bases between the two ends. Germline V CDR1 and CDR2: MDHEN, SYDVKM. The CDR3 extends over 15 amino acids. The CDR3 DNA follows: TGTGCCAGCATCCCGGGACACAATAGCAATCAGCCCCAGCATTTT. Protein sequence: CASIPGHNSNQPQHF.

This chain links TRBV4-3 with TRBJ1-2; no clear D gene. Germline CDR1 is LGHNA and CDR2 is YSLEER. The CDR3 extends over 14 amino acids. The V end was cut by 0 bases, the J end by 6 bases, with 11 bases between. As DNA, the CDR3 is TGCGCCAGCAGCCAAGACACCTTTATCCATGGCTACACCTTC. As protein: CASSQDTFIHGYTF.

The gene calls are TRBV5-8 and TRBJ1-1; D possibly corresponds to TRBD1 (5 bases). V was pared by 3 bases and J by 11 bases, with 20 bases between. The germline gives CDR1 SGHTS, CDR2 YDEGEE. The CDR3 loop spans 14 amino acids. This CDR3 reads CASSSRDGNPVAFF. CDR3 DNA: TGTGCCAGCAGCTCCCGGGACGGCAATCCTGTTGCTTTCTTT.

V gene TRBV9 combines with J gene TRBJ1-2; D is possibly TRBD1 (5 bases). Germline V gives CDR1 SGDLS, CDR2 YYNGEE. The CDR3 sequence is 13 residues long. The V end was cut by 0 bases, the J end by 14 bases, with 17 bases between. As DNA, the CDR3 is TGTGCCAGCAGCGTAGAGGGTAGGGGCCGTCATACCTTC. As protein: CASSVEGRGRHTF.

V gene TRBV19 combines with J gene TRBJ1-3, with 8 positions matching TRBD1. Germline values: CDR1 LNHDA, CDR2 SQIVND (reference sequence). The V gene end was trimmed by 3 bases and the J gene end by 0 bases; junction bases not matched to a gene: 1. This CDR3 comprises 15 residues. The CDR3 nucleotides are TGTGCCAGTAGTATGGACAGGGTCTCTGGAAACACCATATATTTT. Translating it yields CASSMDRVSGNTIYF.

The chain employs TRBV6-5 and TRBJ2-7; D not certain. The CDR3 has 13 amino acids. The germline gives CDR1 MNHEY, CDR2 SVGAGI. V shed 8 bases and J shed 6 bases, with 17 bases lying between them. The DNA of the CDR3 is TGTGCCAGCGGGAAGAAAAACACGGGCGAGCAGTACTTC. It yields the protein CASGKKNTGEQYF.

The CDR3 sequence is CASSPHVESANTEAFF. The CDR3 nucleotides are TGTGCCAGCAGCCCTCACGTCGAGAGTGCCAACACTGAAGCTTTCTTT. The rearrangement uses TRBV3-1 (or the pseudogene TRBV3-2) and TRBJ1-1; D remains unclear. Germline V CDR1 and CDR2: LGHDT, YNNKEL (reference sequence). The CDR3 is 16 residues long. V lost 4 bases and J lost 2, with 17 bases in between.

This chain links TRBV2 with TRBJ1-1, with 7 nucleotides matching TRBD1. Germline values: CDR1 SNHLY, CDR2 FYNNEI. Trimming removed 9 bases from V and 1 base from J; junction bases left unmatched: 5. The CDR3 extends over 13 amino acids. The CDR3 protein is CASNRQGNTEAFF. Written as DNA, the CDR3 is TGTGCCAGTAACCGACAGGGGAACACTGAAGCTTTCTTT.

J is TRBJ2-1 and V is TRBV2, with TRBD2 identical over 9 bases. Germline V gene lookup returns CDR1 SNHLY and CDR2 FYNNEI. This CDR3 comprises 16 residues. J was trimmed by 7 bases and V by 3 bases; bases with no gene match: 10. This CDR3 reads CASSEGQAGGSNEQFF. The CDR3 DNA follows: TGTGCCAGCAGTGAGGGTCAGGCGGGGGGGTCTAATGAGCAGTTCTTC.

The chain couples TRBV6-6 to TRBJ1-5; unclear D gene. Deletions cut 6 bases from V and 9 bases from J, with 12 bases between. The germline V gene encodes CDR1 MNHNY and CDR2 SVGAGI (reference sequence). This CDR3 has 12 residues. In nucleotides, the CDR3 is TGTGCCAGCAGCCAGCTCCTGGGGCCCCAGCATTTT. Translated: CASSQLLGPQHF.